This T cell receptor (beta chain) was captured in a study of CD8+ T cells in alopecia areata. Study as a whole: Patients in the study were on tofacitinib for 6 to 18 months, then off it for 6 months.

cDNA reverse transcribed from extracted RNA served as the sequencing template. The table came from immunoSEQ multiplex PCR; TCRdb's copy has only in-frame clones and leaves some out. The repertoire holds around 140,000 clones, with 86% as singletons. Germline values: CDR1 SGDLS, CDR2 YYNGEE. This CDR3 is 11 amino acids long. Trimming left V 4 bases short and J 7 bases short, with 9 bases between. Noted treatment: oral pan-JAK inhibitor, 5-10 mg twice daily. Of note for this clone: Its matching antigen is unknown.

General study points: Researchers reported that TCR sharing among patients proved less clear than in mice, possibly HLA-linked. Administration of tofacitinib significantly diminished scalp clonality and expanded CD8+ clones within the top 100.

The chain is built from TRBV9 and TRBJ2-7; D remains unclear. The specimen was CD8+ T cells sorted from blood, collected at week 4, from a patient treated with tofacitinib. This sequence originates from a human donor with alopecia areata. CDR3 amino acids: CASSSRTEQYF. The CDR3 bases are TGTGCCAGCAGCTCCCGAACGGAGCAGTACTTC.